Below, 5 T cell receptor beta chains from the same sample are listed, as sequenced in a study of blood T cell repertoires in COVID-19. Clones were read by immunoSEQ multiplex PCR, and TCRdb kept only the in-frame ones, dropping some. Of roughly 90,000 clones listed, about 90% are singletons. The sample comprised peripheral blood. These receptors were collected from a human donor with active COVID-19. The donor label of this sample is uncertain.

The chain joins TRBV7-9 to TRBJ1-4; 9 bases agree with TRBD1. This CDR3 is built from 13 residues. V shed 6 bases and J 6 bases; nucleotides not matched to a gene: 2. The germline V gene has CDR1 SEHNR and CDR2 FQNEAQ (reference sequence). The CDR3 nucleotides read TGTGCCAGCAGATGGACAGGGGATGAAAAACTGTTTTTT. Its protein is CASRWTGDEKLFF.

The chain couples TRBV27 to TRBJ1-1; TRBD1 matches at 7 bases. The CDR3 contains 17 residues. J lost 5 bases, V lost 1 base, and 13 bases had no gene match. Germline assignment: CDR1 MNHEY and CDR2 SMNVEV (reference sequence). The CDR3 reads CASSLFGPGRGDTEAFF. CDR3 sequence (DNA): TGTGCCAGCAGTTTATTCGGTCCTGGCAGGGGGGATACTGAAGCTTTCTTT.

This chain uses TRBV6-5 with TRBJ1-1, with a weak D call TRBD1 (5 bases). CDR3 size: 13 residues. V was shortened by 8 bases and J by 7 bases, with 17 bases between the two germline ends. Germline values: CDR1 MNHEY, CDR2 SVGAGI. The CDR3, as DNA: TGTGCCAGCGGCCCGTTGGGGAGGGGTGAAGCTTTCTTT. Residues: CASGPLGRGEAFF.

As DNA, the CDR3 is TGCAGCGCCCCAGGCGACAGGGTCGGGGCAGATACGCAGTATTTT. Translation gives CSAPGDRVGADTQYF. The rearrangement uses TRBV29-1 and TRBJ2-3, with 7 bases identical to TRBD1. Losses at the gene ends were 7 bases for V and 4 bases for J; bases not matched to a gene: 14. The CDR3 has 15 residues. Germline V CDR1 and CDR2: SQVTM, ANQGSEA.

The CDR3 loop reads CASSQAVGGSSETQYF. CDR3 bases: TGTGCCAGCAGCCAAGCGGTAGGGGGAAGTAGTGAGACCCAGTACTTC. The chain is built from TRBV4-2 and TRBJ2-5; D perhaps matches TRBD1 (6 bases). The CDR3 covers 16 residues. The germline V gene encodes CDR1 LGHNA and CDR2 YNFKEQ. V dropped 1 base and J dropped 5 bases, with 17 bases sitting between them.